This paragraph reports one TCR beta chain. Its antigen is as yet unknown. The data belong to a study of regulatory T cells in long-lasting Graves disease. Study-level background: To qualify as persistent, Graves' disease required over 5 years of antithyroid drugs with positive TSH receptor antibodies. Overall study findings and caveats: Newly diagnosed Graves' patients exceeded persistent ones in TCR diversity. Persistent disease favored TRBV28, TRBJ1-2 and TRBJ2-5.

As for time point: persistent/refractory GD, antithyroid drugs over 5 years with positive TRAb. After RNA was extracted from PBMCs, the TCR library was made from it. Building the TCR beta libraries relied on iRepertoire HTBI primers, and CDR3 regions underwent Arm-PCR. Via MiXCR, TCRdb re-called the multiplex PCR reads, giving one row per CDR3 protein. This table has hundreds of thousands of distinct CDR3 sequences, 22% appearing once. This CDR3 has 16 residues. Germline CDR1 is MGHRA and CDR2 is YSYEKL. Deletions cut 1 base from V and 0 bases from J, with 13 bases between. The receptor's source is a female donor with Graves disease. This material consisted of peripheral blood mononuclear cells (PBMCs), taken when the disease was refractory, from a patient treated with antithyroid drugs. The chain is built from TRBV4-1 and TRBJ2-7; D may be TRBD1 (6 bases). CDR3 region: CASSQARTGLSYEQYF. The CDR3 DNA is TGCGCCAGCAGCCAAGCCAGAACAGGGCTCTCCTACGAGCAGTACTTC.